This section outlines one TCR beta chain sequence together with its context. Germline assignment: CDR1 GTSNPN and CDR2 SVGIG (reference sequence). The CDR3 covers 11 residues. Trimming cost V 4 bases and J 7 bases, with 10 bases left between them. These data come from a study of blood T cell repertoires in COVID-19. The table came from immunoSEQ multiplex PCR; TCRdb's copy has only in-frame clones and leaves some out. The sample includes roughly 110,000 clones, approximately 88% seen only once; the top ten take approximately 4.1%. The sequencing sample was made of peripheral blood. The chain carries TRBV30 and TRBJ1-2; D may be TRBD1 (5 bases). The TCR comes from a human donor in a cohort sampled during active COVID-19. CDR3 residues: CAWTTGGGYTF. CDR3 DNA sequence: TGTGCCTGGACAACCGGGGGTGGCTACACCTTC.